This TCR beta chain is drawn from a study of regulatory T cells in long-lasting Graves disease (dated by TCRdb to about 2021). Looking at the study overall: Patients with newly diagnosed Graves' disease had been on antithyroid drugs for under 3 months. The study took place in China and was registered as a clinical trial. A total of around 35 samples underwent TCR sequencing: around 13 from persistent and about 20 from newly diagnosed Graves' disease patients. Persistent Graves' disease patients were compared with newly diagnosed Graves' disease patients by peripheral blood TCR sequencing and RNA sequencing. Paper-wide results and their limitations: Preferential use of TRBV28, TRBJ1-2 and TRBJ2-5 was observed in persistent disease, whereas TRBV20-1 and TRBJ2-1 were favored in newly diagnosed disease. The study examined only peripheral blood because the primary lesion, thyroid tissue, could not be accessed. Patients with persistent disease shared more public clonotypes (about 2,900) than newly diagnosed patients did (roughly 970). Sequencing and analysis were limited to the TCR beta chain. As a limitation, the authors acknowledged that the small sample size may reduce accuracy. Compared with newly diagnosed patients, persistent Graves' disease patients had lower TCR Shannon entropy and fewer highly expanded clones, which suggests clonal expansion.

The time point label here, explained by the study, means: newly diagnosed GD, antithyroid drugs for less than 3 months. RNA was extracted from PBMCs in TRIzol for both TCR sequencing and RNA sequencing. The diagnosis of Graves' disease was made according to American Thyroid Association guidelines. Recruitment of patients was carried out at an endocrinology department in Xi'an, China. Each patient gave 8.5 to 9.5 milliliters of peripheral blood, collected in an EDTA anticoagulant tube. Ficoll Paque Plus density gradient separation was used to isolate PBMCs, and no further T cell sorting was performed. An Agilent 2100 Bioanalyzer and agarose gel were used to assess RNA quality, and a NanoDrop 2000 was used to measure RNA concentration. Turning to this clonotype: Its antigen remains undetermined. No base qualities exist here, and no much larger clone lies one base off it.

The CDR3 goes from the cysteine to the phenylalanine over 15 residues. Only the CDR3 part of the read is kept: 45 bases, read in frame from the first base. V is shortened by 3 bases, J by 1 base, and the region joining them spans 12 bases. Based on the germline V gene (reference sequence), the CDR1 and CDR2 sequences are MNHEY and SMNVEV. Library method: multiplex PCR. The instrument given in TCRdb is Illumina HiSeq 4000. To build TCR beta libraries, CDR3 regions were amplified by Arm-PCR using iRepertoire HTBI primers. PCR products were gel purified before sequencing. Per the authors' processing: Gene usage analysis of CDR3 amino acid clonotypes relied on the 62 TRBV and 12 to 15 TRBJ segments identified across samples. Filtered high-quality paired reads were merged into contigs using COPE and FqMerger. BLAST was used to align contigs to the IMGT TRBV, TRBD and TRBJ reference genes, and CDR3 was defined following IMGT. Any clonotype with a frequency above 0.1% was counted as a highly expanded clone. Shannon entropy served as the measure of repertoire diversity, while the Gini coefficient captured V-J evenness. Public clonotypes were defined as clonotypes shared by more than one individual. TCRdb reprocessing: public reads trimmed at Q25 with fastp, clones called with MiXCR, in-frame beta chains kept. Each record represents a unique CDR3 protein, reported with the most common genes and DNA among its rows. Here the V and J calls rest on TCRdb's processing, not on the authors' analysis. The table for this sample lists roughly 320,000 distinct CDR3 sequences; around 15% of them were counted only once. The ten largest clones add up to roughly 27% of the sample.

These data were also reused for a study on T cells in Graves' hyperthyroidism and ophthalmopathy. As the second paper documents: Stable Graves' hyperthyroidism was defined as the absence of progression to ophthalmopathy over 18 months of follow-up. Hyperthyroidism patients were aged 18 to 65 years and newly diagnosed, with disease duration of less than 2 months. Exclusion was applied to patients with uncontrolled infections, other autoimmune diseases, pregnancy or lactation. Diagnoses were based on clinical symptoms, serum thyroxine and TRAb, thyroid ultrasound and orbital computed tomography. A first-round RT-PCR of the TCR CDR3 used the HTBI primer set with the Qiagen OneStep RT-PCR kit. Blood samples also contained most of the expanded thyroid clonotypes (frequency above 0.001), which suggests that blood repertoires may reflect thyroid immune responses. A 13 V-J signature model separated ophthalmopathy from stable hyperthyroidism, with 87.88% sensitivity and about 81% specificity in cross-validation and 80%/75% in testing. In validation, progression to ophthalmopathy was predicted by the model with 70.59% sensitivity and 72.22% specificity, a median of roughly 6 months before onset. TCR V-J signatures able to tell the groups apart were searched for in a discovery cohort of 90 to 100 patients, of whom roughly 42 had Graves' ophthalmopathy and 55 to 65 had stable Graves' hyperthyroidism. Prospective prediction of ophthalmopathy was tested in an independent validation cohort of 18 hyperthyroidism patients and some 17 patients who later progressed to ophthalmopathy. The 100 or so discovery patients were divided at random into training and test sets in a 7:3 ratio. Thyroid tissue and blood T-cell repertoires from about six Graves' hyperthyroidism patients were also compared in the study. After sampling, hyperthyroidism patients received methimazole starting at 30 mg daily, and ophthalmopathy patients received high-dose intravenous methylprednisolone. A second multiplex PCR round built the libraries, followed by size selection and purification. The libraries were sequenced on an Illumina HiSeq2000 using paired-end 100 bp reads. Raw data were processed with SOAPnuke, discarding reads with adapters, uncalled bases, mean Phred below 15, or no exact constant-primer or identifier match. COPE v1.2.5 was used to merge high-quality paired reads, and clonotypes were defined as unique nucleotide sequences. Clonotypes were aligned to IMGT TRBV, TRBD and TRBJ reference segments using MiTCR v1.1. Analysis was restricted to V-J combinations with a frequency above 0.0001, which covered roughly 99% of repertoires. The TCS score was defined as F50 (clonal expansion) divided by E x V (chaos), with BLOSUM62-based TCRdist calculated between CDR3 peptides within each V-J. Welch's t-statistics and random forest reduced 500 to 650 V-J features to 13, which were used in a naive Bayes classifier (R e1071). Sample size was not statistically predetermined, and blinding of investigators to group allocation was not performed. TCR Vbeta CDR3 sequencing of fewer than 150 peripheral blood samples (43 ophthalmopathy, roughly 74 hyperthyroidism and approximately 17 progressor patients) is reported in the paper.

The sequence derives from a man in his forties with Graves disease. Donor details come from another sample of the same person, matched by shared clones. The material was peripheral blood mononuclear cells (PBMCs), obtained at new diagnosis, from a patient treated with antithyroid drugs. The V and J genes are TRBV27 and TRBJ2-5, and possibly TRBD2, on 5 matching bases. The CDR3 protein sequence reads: CASSFLPAAQETQYF. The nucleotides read TGTGCCAGCAGTTTTCTCCCAGCGGCCCAAGAGACCCAGTACTTC.